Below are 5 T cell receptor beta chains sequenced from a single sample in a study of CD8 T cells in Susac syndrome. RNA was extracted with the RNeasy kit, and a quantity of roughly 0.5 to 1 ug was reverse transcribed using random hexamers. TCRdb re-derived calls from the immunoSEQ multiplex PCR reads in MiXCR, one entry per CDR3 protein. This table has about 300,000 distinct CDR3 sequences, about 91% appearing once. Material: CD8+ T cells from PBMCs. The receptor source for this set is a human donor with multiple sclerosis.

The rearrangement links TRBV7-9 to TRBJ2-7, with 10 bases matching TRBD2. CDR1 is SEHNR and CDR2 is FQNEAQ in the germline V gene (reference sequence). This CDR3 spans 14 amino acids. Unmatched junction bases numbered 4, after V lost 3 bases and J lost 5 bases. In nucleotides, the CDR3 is TGTGCCAGCAGCTTCCAGAGCGGGAGGGACGAGCAGTACTTC. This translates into CASSFQSGRDEQYF.

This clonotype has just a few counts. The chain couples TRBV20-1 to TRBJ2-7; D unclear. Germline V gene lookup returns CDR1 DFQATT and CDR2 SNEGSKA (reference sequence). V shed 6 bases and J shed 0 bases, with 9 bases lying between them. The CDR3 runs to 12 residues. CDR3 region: CSAAESSYEQYF. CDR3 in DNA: TGCAGTGCGGCGGAGAGCTCCTACGAGCAGTACTTC.

CDR3 in amino acids: CASTPDVHKETQYF. CDR3 nucleotide sequence: TGTGCCAGCACACCCGACGTACATAAAGAGACCCAGTACTTC. The chain uses TRBV7-9 and TRBJ2-5, with D unresolved. V was trimmed by 7 bases and J by 3 bases, leaving 15 bases between them. Germline V lookup: CDR1 SEHNR, CDR2 FQNEAQ (reference sequence). This CDR3 spans 14 amino acids.

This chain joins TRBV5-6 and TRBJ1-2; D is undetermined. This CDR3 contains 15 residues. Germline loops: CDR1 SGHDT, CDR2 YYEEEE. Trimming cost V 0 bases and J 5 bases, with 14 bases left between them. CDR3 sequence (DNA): TGTGCCAGCAGCTTGGGATTTATGCAGGAATATGGCTACACCTTC. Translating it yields CASSLGFMQEYGYTF. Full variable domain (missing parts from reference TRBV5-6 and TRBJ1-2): DAGVTQSPTHLIKTRGQQVTLRCSPKSGHDTVSWYQQALGQGPQFIFQYYEEEERQRGNFPDRFSGHQFPNYSSELNVNALLLGDSALYLCASSLGFMQEYGYTFGSGTRLTVV.

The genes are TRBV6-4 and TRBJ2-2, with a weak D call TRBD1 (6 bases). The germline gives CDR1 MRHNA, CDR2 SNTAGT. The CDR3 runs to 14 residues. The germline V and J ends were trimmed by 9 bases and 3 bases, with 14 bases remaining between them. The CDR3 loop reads CASRRGGDTGELFF. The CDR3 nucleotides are TGTGCCAGTAGAAGAGGGGGTGACACCGGGGAGCTGTTTTTT.